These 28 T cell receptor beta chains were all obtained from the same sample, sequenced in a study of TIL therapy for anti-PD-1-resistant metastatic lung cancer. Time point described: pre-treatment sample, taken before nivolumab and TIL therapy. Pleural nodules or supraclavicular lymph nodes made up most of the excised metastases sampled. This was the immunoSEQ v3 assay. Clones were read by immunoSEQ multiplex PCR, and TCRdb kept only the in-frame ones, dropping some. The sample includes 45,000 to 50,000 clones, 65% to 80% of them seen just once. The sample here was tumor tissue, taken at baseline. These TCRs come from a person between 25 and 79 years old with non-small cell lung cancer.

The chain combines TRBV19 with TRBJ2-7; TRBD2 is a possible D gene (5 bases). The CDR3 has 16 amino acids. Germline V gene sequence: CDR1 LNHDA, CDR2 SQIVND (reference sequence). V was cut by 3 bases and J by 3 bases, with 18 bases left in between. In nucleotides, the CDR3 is TGTGCCAGTAGTATCTTGCCGGGGAACTTAGTCTACGAGCAGTACTTC. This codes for CASSILPGNLVYEQYF.

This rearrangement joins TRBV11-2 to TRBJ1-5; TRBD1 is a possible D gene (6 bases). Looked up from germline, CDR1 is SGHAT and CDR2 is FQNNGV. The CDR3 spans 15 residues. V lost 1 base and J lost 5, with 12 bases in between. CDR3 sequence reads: CASSLGQVGDQPQHF. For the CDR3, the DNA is TGTGCCAGCAGCTTAGGACAGGTCGGCGATCAGCCCCAGCATTTT.

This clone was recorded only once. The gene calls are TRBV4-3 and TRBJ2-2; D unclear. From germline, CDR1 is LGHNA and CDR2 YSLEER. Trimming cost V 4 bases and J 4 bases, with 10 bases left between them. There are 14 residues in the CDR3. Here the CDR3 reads CASSLGRVTGELFF. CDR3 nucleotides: TGCGCCAGCAGCCTAGGACGCGTCACCGGGGAGCTGTTTTTT.

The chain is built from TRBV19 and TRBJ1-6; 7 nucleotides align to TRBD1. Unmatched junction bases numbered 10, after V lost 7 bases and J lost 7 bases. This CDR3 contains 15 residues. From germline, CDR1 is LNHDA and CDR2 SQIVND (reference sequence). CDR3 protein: CASNMIDRANSPLHF. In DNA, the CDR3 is TGTGCCAGTAACATGATAGACAGGGCCAATTCACCCCTCCACTTT.

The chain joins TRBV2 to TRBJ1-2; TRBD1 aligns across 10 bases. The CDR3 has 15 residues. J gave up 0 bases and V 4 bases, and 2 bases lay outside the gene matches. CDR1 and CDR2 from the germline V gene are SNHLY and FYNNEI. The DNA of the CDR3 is TGTGCCAGCAGTGGGGACAGGGGCGCTAACTATGGCTACACCTTC. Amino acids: CASSGDRGANYGYTF.

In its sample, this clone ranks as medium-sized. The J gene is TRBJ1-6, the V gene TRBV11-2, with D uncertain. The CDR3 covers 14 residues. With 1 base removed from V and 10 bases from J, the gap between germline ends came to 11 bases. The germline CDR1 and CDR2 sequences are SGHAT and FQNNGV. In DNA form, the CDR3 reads TGTGCCAGCAGCTTAGGGACCGGTTACTCACCCCTCCACTTT. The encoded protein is CASSLGTGYSPLHF.

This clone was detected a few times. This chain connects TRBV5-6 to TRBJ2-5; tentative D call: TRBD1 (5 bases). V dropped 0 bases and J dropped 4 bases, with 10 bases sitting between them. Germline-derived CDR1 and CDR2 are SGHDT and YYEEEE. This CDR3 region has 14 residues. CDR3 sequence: CASSLGTIGETQYF. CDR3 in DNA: TGTGCCAGCAGCTTGGGGACAATCGGAGAGACCCAGTACTTC. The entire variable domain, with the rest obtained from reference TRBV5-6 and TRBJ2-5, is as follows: DAGVTQSPTHLIKTRGQQVTLRCSPKSGHDTVSWYQQALGQGPQFIFQYYEEEERQRGNFPDRFSGHQFPNYSSELNVNALLLGDSALYLCASSLGTIGETQYFGPGTRLLVL.

As DNA, the CDR3 is TGTGCCAGCTCCCTGGGGGGAGGTAAACAAGAGACCCAGTACTTC. Its protein is CASSLGGGKQETQYF. The V and J genes are TRBV6-5 and TRBJ2-5; weak D call: TRBD2 (6 bases). The germline V gene has CDR1 MNHEY and CDR2 SVGAGI. Trimming removed 8 bases from V and 2 bases from J, with 18 bases in between. There are 15 residues in the CDR3.

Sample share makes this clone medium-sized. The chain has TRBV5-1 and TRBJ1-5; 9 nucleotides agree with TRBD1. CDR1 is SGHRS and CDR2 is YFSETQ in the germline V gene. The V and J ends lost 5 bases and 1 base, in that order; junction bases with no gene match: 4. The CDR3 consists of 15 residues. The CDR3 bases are TGCGCCAGCAGTTTAGGGACAGGGAGCAATCAGCCCCAGCATTTT. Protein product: CASSLGTGSNQPQHF.

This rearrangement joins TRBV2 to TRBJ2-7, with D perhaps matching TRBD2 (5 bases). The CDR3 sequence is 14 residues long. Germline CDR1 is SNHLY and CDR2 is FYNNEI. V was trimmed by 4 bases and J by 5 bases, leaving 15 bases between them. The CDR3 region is CASSVEGERDEQYF. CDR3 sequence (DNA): TGTGCCAGCAGTGTTGAGGGAGAACGAGACGAGCAGTACTTC.

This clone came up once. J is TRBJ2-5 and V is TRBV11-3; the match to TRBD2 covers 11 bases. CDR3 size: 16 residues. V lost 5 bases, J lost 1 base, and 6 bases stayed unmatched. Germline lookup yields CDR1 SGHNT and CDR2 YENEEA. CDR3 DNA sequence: TGTGCCAGCAGCCTCGGACTAGCGGGTTCCCAAGAGACCCAGTACTTC. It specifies CASSLGLAGSQETQYF.

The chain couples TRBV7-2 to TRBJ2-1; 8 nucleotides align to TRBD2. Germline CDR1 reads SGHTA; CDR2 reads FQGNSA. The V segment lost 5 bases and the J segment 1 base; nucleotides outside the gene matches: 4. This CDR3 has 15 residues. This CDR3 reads CASSVGGASYNEQFF. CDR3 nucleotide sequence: TGTGCCAGCAGCGTCGGGGGGGCTTCCTACAATGAGCAGTTCTTC.

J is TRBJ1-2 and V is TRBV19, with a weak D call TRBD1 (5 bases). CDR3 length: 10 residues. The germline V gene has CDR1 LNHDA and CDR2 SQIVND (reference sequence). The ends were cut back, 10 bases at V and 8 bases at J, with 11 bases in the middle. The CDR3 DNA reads TGTGCCACCCACGGACACGGCTACACCTTC. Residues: CATHGHGYTF.

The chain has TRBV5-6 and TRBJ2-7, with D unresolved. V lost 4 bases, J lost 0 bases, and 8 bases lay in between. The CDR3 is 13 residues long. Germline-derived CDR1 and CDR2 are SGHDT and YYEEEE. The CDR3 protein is CASSTTRSYEQYF. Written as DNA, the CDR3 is TGTGCCAGCAGCACGACTCGCTCCTACGAGCAGTACTTC.

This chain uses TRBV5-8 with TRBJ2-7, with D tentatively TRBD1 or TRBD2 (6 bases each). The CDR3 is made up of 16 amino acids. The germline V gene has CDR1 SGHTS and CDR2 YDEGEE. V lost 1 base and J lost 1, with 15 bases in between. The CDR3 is CASSLTGAPLSYEQYF. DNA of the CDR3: TGTGCCAGCAGCTTGACGGGGGCTCCATTATCCTACGAGCAGTACTTC.

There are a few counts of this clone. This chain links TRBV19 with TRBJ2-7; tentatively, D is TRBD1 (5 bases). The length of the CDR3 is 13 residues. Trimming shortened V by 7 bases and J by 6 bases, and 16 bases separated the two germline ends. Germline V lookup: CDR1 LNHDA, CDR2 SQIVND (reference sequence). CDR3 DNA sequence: TGTGCCAGTAATTACTCTCCAAGGGGCGAGCAGTACTTC. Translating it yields CASNYSPRGEQYF.

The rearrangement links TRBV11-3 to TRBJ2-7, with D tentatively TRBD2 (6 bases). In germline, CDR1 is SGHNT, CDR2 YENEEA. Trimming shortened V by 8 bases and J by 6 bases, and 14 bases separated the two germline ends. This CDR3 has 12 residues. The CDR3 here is CASATGGGEQYF. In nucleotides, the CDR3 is TGTGCCAGCGCTACTGGGGGAGGCGAGCAGTACTTC.

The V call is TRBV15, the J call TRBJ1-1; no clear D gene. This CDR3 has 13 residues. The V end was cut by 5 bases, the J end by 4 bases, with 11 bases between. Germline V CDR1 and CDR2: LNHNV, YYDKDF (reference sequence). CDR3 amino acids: CATSPPRRTEAFF. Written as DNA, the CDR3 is TGTGCCACCAGCCCCCCCCGCCGCACTGAAGCTTTCTTT. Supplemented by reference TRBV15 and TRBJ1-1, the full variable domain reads DAMVIQNPRYQVTQFGKPVTLSCSQTLNHNVMYWYQQKSSQAPKLLFHYYDKDFNNEADTPDNFQSRRPNTSFCFLDIRSPGLGDTAMYLCATSPPRRTEAFFGQGTRLTVV.

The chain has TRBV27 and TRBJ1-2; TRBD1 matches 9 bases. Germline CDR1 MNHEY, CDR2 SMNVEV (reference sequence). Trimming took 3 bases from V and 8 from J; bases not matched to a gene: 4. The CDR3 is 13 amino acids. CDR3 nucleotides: TGTGCCAGCAGTTTCTCAACAGGGGGCGGCTACACCTTC. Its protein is CASSFSTGGGYTF.

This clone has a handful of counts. CDR3 coding DNA: TGTGCCAGCAGCTTCGGGACAGGGAGAGGAGAGACCCAGTACTTC. This translates into CASSFGTGRGETQYF. The chain uses TRBV11-2 and TRBJ2-5, with 9 bases matching TRBD1. Germline-derived CDR1 and CDR2 are SGHAT and FQNNGV. With 3 bases clipped from V and 4 bases from J, the junction kept 6 bases outside the gene matches. The CDR3 spans 15 residues.

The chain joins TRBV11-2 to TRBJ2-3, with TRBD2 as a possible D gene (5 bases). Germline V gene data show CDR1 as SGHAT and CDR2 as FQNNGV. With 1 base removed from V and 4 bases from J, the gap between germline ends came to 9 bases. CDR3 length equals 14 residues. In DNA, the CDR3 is TGTGCCAGCAGCTTAGGGCTAGCAGCAGATACGCAGTATTTT. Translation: CASSLGLAADTQYF. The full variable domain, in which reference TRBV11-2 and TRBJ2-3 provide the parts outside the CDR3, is EAGVAQSPRYKIIEKRQSVAFWCNPISGHATLYWYQQILGQGPKLLIQFQNNGVVDDSQLPKDRFSAERLKGVDSTLKIQPAKLEDSAVYLCASSLGLAADTQYFGPGTRLTVL.

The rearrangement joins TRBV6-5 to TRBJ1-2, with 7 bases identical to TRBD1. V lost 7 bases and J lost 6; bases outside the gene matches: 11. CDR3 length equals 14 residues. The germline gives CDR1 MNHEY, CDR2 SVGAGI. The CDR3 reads CASINRGSLHGYTF. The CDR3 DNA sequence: TGTGCCAGCATCAACAGGGGATCTTTGCATGGCTACACCTTC.

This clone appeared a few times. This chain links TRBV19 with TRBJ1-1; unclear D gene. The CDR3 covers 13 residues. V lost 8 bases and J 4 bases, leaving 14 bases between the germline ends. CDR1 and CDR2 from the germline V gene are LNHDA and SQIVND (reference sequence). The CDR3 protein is CASGRATITEAFF. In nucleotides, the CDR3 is TGTGCCAGTGGGAGGGCGACGATCACTGAAGCTTTCTTT.

CDR3 amino acids: CASMGGVQETQYF. The DNA of the CDR3 is TGTGCCAGCATGGGGGGCGTCCAAGAGACCCAGTACTTC. The rearrangement joins TRBV28 to TRBJ2-5; the D call may be TRBD1 or TRBD2 (6 bases each). This CDR3 contains 13 residues. V was clipped by 7 bases and J by 1 base, with 10 bases between them. CDR1 is MDHEN, CDR2 SYDVKM, per germline.

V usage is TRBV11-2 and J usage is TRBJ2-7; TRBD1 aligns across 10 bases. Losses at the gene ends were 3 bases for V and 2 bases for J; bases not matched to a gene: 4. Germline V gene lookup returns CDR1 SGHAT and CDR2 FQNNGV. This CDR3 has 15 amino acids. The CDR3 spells CASSLGQGIPYEQYF. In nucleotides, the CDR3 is TGTGCCAGCAGCTTGGGACAGGGGATTCCCTACGAGCAGTACTTC.

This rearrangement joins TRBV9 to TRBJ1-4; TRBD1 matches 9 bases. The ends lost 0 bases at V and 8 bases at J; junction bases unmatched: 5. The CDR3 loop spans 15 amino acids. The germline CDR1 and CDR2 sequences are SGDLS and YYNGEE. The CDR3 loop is CASSVAGTGREKLFF. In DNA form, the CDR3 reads TGTGCCAGCAGCGTAGCCGGGACAGGGAGGGAAAAACTGTTTTTT.

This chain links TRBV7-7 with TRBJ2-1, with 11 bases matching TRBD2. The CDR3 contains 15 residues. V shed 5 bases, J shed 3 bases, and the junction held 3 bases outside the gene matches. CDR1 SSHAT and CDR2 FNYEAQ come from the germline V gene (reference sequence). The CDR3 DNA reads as TGTGCCAGCAGCCCCCTAGCGGGAGGCTACAATGAGCAGTTCTTC. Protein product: CASSPLAGGYNEQFF. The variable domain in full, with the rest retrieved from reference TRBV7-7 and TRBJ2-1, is GAGVSQSPRYKVTKRGQDVTLRCDPISSHATLYWYQQALGQGPEFLTYFNYEAQPDKSGLPSDRFSAERPEGSISTLTIQRTEQRDSAMYRCASSPLAGGYNEQFFGPGTRLTVL.

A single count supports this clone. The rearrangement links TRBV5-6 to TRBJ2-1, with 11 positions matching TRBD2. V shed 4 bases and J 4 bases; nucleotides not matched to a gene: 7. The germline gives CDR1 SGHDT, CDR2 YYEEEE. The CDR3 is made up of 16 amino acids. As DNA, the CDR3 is TGTGCCAGCAGCCTGAGACTAGCGGGGCGTTACAATGAGCAGTTCTTC. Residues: CASSLRLAGRYNEQFF.